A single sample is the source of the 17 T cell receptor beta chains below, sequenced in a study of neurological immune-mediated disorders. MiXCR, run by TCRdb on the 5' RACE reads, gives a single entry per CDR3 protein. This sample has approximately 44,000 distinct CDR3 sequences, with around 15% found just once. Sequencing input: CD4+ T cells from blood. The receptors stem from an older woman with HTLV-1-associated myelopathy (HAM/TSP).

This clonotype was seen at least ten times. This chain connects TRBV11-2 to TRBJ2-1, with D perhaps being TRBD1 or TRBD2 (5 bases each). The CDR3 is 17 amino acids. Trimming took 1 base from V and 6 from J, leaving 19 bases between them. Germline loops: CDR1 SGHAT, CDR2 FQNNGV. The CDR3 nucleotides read TGTGCCAGCAGCTTAGGGTTGGGGACGGCTGTCAGCAATGAGCAGTTCTTC. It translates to CASSLGLGTAVSNEQFF.

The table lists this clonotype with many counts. Here the CDR3 reads CASSPGGGEYHGYTF. The CDR3 coding sequence is TGTGCCAGCAGCCCAGGGGGAGGGGAATATCATGGCTACACCTTC. V is TRBV7-2 and J is TRBJ1-2, with 7 positions matching TRBD1. V dropped 5 bases and J dropped 6; count of bases not matched to a gene: 12. This CDR3 comprises 15 residues. Germline values: CDR1 SGHTA, CDR2 FQGNSA. Together with reference TRBV7-2 and TRBJ1-2, the CDR3 gives the full variable domain: GAGVSQSPSNKVTEKGKDVELRCDPISGHTALYWYRQSLGQGLEFLIYFQGNSAPDKSGLPSDRFSAERTGGSVSTLTIQRTQQEDSAVYLCASSPGGGEYHGYTFGSGTRLTVV.

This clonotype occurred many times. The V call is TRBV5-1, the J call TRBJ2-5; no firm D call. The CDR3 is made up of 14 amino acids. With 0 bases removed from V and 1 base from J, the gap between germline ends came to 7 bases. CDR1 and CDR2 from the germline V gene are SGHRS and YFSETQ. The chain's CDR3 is CASSLGVTQETQYF. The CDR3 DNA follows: TGCGCCAGCAGCTTGGGTGTAACCCAAGAGACCCAGTACTTC.

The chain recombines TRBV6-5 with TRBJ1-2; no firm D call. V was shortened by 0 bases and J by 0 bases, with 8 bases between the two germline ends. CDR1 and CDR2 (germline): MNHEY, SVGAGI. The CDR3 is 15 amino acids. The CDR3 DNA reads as TGTGCCAGCAGTTACTCTCTAGGGCCTAACTATGGCTACACCTTC. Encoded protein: CASSYSLGPNYGYTF.

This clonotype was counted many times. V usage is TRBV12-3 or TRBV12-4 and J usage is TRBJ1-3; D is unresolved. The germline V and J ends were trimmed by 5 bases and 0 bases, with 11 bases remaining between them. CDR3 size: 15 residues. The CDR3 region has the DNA TGTGCCAGCAGTGGTGGGGATAGCTCTGGAAACACCATATATTTT. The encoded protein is CASSGGDSSGNTIYF.

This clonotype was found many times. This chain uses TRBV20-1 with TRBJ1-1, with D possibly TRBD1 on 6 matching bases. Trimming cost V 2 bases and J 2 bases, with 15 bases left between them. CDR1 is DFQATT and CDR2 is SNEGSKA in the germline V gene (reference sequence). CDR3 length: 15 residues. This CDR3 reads CSARPNKQGNTEAFF. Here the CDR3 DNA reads TGCAGTGCTAGACCAAACAAACAGGGCAACACTGAAGCTTTCTTT.

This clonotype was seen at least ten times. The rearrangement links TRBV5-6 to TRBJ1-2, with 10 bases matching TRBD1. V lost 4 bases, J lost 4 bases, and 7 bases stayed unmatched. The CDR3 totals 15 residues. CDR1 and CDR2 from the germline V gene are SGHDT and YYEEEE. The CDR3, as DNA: TGTGCCAGCAGCCTCGGGACAGGGGCCGCCTATGGCTACACCTTC. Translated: CASSLGTGAAYGYTF.

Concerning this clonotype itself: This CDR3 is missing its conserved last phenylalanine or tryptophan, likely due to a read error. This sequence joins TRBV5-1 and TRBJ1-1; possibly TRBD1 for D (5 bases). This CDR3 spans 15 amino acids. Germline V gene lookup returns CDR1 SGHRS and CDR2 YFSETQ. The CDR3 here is CASSLWGKENTEAFL. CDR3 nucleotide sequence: TGTGCCAGCAGCTTGTGGGGGAAGGAGAACACTGAAGCTTTCCTT.

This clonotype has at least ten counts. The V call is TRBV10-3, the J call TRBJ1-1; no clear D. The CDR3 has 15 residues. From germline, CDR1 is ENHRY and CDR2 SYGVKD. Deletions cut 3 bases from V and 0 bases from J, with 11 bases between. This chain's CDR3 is CAISESVLMNTEAFF. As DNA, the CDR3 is TGTGCCATCAGTGAATCAGTACTAATGAACACTGAAGCTTTCTTT.

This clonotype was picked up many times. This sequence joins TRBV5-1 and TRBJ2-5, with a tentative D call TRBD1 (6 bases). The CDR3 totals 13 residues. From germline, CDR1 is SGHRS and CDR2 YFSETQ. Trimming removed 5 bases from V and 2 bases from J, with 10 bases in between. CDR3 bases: TGCGCCAGCAGAACAGGGTTTCAAGAGACCCAGTACTTC. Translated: CASRTGFQETQYF.

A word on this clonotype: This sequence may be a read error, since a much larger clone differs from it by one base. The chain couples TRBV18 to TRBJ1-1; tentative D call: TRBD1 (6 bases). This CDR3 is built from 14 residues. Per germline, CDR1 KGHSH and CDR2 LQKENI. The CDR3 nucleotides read TGTGTCAGCTCACCACAGGGACAGAACACTGAAGCTTTCTTT. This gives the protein CVSSPQGQNTEAFF.

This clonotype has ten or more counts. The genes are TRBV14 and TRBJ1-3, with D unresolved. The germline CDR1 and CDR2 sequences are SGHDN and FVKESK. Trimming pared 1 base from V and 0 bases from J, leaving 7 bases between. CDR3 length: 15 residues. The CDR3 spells CASSQGARSGNTIYF. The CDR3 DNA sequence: TGTGCCAGCAGCCAAGGAGCCCGCTCTGGAAACACCATATATTTT. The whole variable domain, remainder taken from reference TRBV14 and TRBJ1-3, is EAGVTQFPSHSVIEKGQTVTLRCDPISGHDNLYWYRRVMGKEIKFLLHFVKESKQDESGMPNNRFLAERTGGTYSTLKVQPAELEDSGVYFCASSQGARSGNTIYFGEGSWLTVV.

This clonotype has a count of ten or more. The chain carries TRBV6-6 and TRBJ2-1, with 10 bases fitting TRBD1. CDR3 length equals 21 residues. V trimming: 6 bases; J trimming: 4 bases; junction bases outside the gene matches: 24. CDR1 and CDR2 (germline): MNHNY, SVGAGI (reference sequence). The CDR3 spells CASSGQGGPFSAGGMYNEQFF. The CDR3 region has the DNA TGTGCCAGCAGCGGACAGGGGGGACCTTTCTCGGCGGGGGGTATGTACAATGAGCAGTTCTTC.

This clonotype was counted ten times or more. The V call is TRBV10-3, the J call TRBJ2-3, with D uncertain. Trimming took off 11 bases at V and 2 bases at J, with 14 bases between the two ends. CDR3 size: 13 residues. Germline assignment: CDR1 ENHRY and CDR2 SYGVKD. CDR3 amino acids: CAAGRTDTDTQYF. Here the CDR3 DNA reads TGTGCCGCTGGACGGACCGACACAGATACGCAGTATTTT.

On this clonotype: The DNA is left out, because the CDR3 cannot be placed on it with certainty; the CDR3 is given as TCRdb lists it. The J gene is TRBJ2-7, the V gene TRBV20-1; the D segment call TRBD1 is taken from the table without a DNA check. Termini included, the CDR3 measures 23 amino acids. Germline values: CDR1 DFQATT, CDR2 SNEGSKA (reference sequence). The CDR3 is CSARDSALYLCASSLGTGREQYF.

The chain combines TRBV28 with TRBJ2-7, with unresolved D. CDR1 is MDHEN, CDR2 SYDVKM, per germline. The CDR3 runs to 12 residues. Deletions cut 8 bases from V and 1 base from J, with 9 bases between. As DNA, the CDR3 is TGTGCCAGCCGGACGGGTTCCTACGAGCAGTACTTC. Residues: CASRTGSYEQYF. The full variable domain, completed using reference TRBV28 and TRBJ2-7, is DVKVTQSSRYLVKRTGEKVFLECVQDMDHENMFWYRQDPGLGLRLIYFSYDVKMKEKGDIPEGYSVSREKKERFSLILESASTNQTSMYLCASRTGSYEQYFGPGTRLTVT.

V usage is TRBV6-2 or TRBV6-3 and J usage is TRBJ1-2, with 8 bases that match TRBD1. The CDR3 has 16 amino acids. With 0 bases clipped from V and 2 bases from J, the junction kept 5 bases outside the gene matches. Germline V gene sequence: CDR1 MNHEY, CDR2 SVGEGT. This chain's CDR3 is CASSYSPGQENYGYTF. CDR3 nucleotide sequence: TGTGCCAGCAGTTACTCCCCGGGACAGGAGAACTATGGCTACACCTTC.